Presented here are 15 T cell receptor beta chains from one specimen sequenced in a study of radiotherapy plus CTLA-4 blockade in lung cancer. Some clones are missing from TCRdb's copy, which holds only in-frame ones; the method was immunoSEQ multiplex PCR. The top ten clones hold around 24% of a sample with tens of thousands of clones, 80% to 90% of them seen once. The source was peripheral blood, collected from a patient treated with radiotherapy plus ipilimumab. The receptor set was obtained from a human donor with non-small cell lung cancer that progressed on radiotherapy plus ipilimumab.

The rearrangement links TRBV6-1 to TRBJ2-5, with 10 bases identical to TRBD1. The length of the CDR3 is 16 residues. CDR1 is MNHNS and CDR2 is SASEGT in the germline V gene. V lost 0 bases, J lost 5 bases, and 6 bases stayed unmatched. DNA for the CDR3: TGTGCCAGCAGTGAAGCCGACAGGGGGCTGGAGGAGACCCAGTACTTC. This sequence encodes CASSEADRGLEETQYF.

The genes are TRBV15 and TRBJ2-3, with 9 bases identical to TRBD1. V lost 9 bases to trimming and J lost 3 bases; unmatched junction nucleotides: 10. The CDR3 covers 15 residues. Germline V gives CDR1 LNHNV, CDR2 YYDKDF (reference sequence). CDR3 loop: CATSGTGISTDTQYF. The CDR3 coding sequence is TGTGCCACGTCCGGGACAGGGATTAGTACAGATACGCAGTATTTT.

The CDR3 sequence: CAISEGQIYEQYF. The CDR3 DNA sequence: TGTGCCATCAGTGAGGGACAGATCTACGAGCAGTACTTC. V and J are TRBV10-3 and TRBJ2-7, with D possibly TRBD1 on 6 matching bases. From germline, CDR1 is ENHRY and CDR2 SYGVKD. This CDR3 contains 13 residues. Trimming took off 2 bases at V and 3 bases at J, with 8 bases between the two ends.

This chain connects TRBV18 to TRBJ2-3; D call uncertain. The CDR3 consists of 14 residues. Germline CDR1 KGHSH, CDR2 LQKENI. The ends were cut back, 2 bases at V and 1 base at J, with 7 bases in the middle. The CDR3 sequence is CASSPAQGTDTQYF. CDR3 in DNA: TGTGCCAGCTCACCAGCGCAGGGCACAGATACGCAGTATTTT.

The chain uses TRBV5-6 and TRBJ2-7, with 10 bases that match TRBD1. The germline gives CDR1 SGHDT, CDR2 YYEEEE. The CDR3 sequence is 16 residues long. V lost 0 bases and J lost 0; bases outside the gene matches: 3. The CDR3 sequence is CASSLAGTGVSYEQYF. CDR3 nucleotide sequence: TGTGCCAGCAGCTTGGCCGGGACAGGGGTCTCCTACGAGCAGTACTTC.

The rearrangement joins TRBV7-2 to TRBJ2-3, with TRBD2 matching 10 bases. Losses at the gene ends were 6 bases for V and 7 bases for J; bases not matched to a gene: 7. Germline V gene data show CDR1 as SGHTA and CDR2 as FQGNSA. The CDR3 is 14 amino acids. CDR3 nucleotide sequence: TGTGCCAGCAGGTCTAGCGGGGGTTGGTATACGCAGTATTTT. Protein product: CASRSSGGWYTQYF.

This chain uses TRBV28 with TRBJ1-5; 8 bases are shared with TRBD1. CDR1 MDHEN and CDR2 SYDVKM come from the germline V gene. The CDR3 length is 15 residues. The V and J ends lost 4 bases and 6 bases, in that order; junction bases with no gene match: 8. CDR3 protein: CASSSHPTGAQPQHF. DNA for the CDR3: TGTGCCAGCAGTTCCCACCCGACAGGGGCTCAGCCCCAGCATTTT.

The V and J genes are TRBV7-2 and TRBJ2-1; 12 bases fit TRBD2. This CDR3 region has 14 residues. V gave up 4 bases and J gave up 9 bases; unmatched junction bases: 4. Germline CDR1 and CDR2: SGHTA and FQGNSA. The CDR3 loop is CASSSGTSGFEQFF. DNA for the CDR3: TGTGCCAGCAGCTCCGGGACTAGCGGGTTTGAGCAGTTCTTC.

The V and J genes are TRBV6-5 and TRBJ2-7, with TRBD1 identical over 10 bases. V trimming: 6 bases; J trimming: 7 bases; junction bases outside the gene matches: 12. CDR1 MNHEY and CDR2 SVGAGI come from the germline V gene. This CDR3 region has 15 residues. The CDR3 here is CASRPPGQGTGEQYF. In DNA form, the CDR3 reads TGTGCCAGCAGACCTCCGGGACAGGGGACGGGGGAGCAGTACTTC.

The sample holds one count of this clone. The chain joins TRBV5-4 to TRBJ2-1, with 14 bases identical to TRBD2. Losses at the gene ends were 5 bases for V and 6 bases for J; bases not matched to a gene: 10. The germline V gene has CDR1 SGHNT and CDR2 YYREEE (reference sequence). There are 17 residues in the CDR3. CDR3 sequence reads: CASSYPGLAGVGNEQFF. DNA of the CDR3: TGTGCCAGCAGTTACCCGGGACTAGCGGGAGTAGGCAATGAGCAGTTCTTC.

The chain couples TRBV5-1 to TRBJ2-7; 7 bases fit TRBD1. The V and J ends lost 4 bases and 2 bases, in that order; junction bases with no gene match: 6. Germline V gene lookup returns CDR1 SGHRS and CDR2 YFSETQ. The CDR3 contains 14 residues. The CDR3 region has the DNA TGCGCCAGCAGCCTAACAGGGGCGGCCTACGAGCAGTACTTC. It is translated as CASSLTGAAYEQYF.

This clone was counted only a few times. The chain employs TRBV2 and TRBJ2-5, with TRBD1 identical over 7 bases. The ends lost 5 bases at V and 5 bases at J; junction bases unmatched: 11. The CDR3 covers 15 residues. Germline-derived CDR1 and CDR2 are SNHLY and FYNNEI. CDR3 sequence: CASSLLTGSGETQYF. The CDR3 DNA is TGTGCCAGCAGTCTTTTGACAGGGTCAGGCGAGACCCAGTACTTC.

This clone has a handful of counts. The chain employs TRBV7-8 and TRBJ1-1, with D unresolved. Trimming pared 4 bases from V and 0 bases from J, leaving 12 bases between. The germline CDR1 and CDR2 sequences are SGHVS and FQNEAQ. This CDR3 spans 15 amino acids. CDR3 in DNA: TGTGCCAGCAGCTCCTTTGCGACACTGAACACTGAAGCTTTCTTT. Translating gives CASSSFATLNTEAFF.

This clone has just a few counts. An end of the junction does not agree with germline; a read error may underlie this. J is TRBJ2-7 and V is TRBV7-7, with TRBD1 as a possible D gene (5 bases). There are 14 residues in the CDR3. CDR1 is SSHAT and CDR2 is FNYEAQ in the germline V gene (reference sequence). The CDR3 protein is CASSLGAGSYEQYF. The CDR3 region has the DNA TGTGCTAGCAGCTTAGGGGCAGGGTCCTACGAGCAGTACTTC.

This chain joins TRBV15 and TRBJ1-1, with 7 bases that match TRBD1. Germline V lookup: CDR1 LNHNV, CDR2 YYDKDF (reference sequence). The CDR3 consists of 14 residues. The trim removed 5 bases at V and 5 bases at J, leaving 8 bases unmatched. The CDR3 reads CATSPRAGGTEAFF. The CDR3 region has the DNA TGTGCCACCAGCCCCCGAGCAGGGGGAACTGAAGCTTTCTTT.